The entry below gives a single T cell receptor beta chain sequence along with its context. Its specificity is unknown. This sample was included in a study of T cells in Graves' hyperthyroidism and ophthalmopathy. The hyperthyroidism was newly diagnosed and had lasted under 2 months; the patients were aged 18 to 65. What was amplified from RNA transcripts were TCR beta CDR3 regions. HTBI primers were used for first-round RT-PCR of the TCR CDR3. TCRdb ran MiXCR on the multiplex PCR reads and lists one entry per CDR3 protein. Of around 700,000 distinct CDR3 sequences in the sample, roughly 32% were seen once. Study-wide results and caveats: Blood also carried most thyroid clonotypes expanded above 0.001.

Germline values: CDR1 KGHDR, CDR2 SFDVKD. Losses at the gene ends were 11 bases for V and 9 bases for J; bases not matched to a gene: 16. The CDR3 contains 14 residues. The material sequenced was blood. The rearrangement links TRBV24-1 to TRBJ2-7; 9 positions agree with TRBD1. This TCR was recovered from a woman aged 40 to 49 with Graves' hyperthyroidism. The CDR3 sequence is CASTPGQGFSGQYF. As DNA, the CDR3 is TGTGCCAGCACGCCGGGACAGGGATTTTCCGGGCAGTACTTC.